The clone carrying this T cell receptor (beta chain) was counted a few times. The sample originates from a study of blood T cell repertoires in COVID-19. The wider study: COVID-19 samples from acute and convalescent phases originated in the United States, Italy and Spain. The cDNA or gDNA used as material had been derived from T cells, B-cell-depleted T cells, or PBMCs.

Per the original data handling: Scientists estimated how many nucleated cells there were by amplifying reference gene primers. Data came from immunoSEQ multiplex PCR; TCRdb stores just in-frame clones and leaves some out. V, J and clone size were drawn from that table, and D and trimming were deduced from the DNA. Seen here are 150,000 or so clones, more than 70% observed once, and the top ten hold about 2.1%. This CDR3 spans 12 amino acids. The germline V gene encodes CDR1 MNHEY and CDR2 SVGAGI. Trimming took off 6 bases at V and 3 bases at J, with 9 bases between the two ends. This clonotype was sampled from a human donor in a cohort sampled during active COVID-19. Sequencing was performed on peripheral blood. The V call is TRBV6-5, the J call TRBJ2-7; the D gene is possibly TRBD2 (5 bases). Here the CDR3 reads CASRGLFYEQYF. In nucleotides, the CDR3 is TGTGCCAGCAGAGGACTGTTCTACGAGCAGTACTTC.